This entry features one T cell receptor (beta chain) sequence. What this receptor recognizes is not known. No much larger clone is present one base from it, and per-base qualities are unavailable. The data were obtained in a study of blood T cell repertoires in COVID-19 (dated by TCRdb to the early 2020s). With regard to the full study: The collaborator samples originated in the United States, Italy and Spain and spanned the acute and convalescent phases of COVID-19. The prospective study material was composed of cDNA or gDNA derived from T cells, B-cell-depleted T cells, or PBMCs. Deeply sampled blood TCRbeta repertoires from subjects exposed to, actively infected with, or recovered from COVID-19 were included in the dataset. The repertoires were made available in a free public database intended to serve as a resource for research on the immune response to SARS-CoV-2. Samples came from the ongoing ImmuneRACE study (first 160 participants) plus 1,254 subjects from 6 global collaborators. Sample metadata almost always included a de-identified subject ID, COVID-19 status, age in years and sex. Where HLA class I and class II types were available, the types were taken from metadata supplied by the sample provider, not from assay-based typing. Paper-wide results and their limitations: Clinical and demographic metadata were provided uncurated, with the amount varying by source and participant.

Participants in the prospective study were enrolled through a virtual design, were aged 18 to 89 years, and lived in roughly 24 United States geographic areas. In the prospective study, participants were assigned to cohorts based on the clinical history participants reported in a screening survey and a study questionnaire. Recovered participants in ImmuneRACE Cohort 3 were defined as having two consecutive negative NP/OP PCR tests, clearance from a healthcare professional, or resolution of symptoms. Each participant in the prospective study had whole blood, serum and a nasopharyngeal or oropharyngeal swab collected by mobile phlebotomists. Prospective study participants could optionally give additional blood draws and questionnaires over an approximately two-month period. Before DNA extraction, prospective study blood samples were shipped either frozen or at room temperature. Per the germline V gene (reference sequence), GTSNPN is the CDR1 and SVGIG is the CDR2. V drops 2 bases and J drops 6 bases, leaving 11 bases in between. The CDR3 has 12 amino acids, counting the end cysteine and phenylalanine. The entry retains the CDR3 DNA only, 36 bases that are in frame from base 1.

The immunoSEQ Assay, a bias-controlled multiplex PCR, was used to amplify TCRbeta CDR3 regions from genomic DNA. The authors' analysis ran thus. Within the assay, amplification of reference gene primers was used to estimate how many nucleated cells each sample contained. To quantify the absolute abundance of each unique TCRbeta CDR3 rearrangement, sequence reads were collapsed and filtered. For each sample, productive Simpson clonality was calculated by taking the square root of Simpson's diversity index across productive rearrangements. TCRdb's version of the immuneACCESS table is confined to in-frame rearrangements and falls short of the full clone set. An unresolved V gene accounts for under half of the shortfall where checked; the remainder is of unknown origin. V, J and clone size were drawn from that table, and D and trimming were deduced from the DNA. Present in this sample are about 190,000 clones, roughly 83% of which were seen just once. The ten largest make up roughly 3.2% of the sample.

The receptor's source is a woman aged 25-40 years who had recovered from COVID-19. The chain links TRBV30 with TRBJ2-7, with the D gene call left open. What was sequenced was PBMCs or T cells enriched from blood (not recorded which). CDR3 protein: CAWSSPSTEQYF. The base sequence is TGTGCCTGGAGTTCCCCTAGTACCGAGCAGTACTTC.